The clone carrying this T cell receptor beta chain was seen many times. The V segment lost 0 bases and the J segment 6 bases; nucleotides outside the gene matches: 5. The CDR3 runs to 16 residues. Germline lookup yields CDR1 DFQATT and CDR2 SNEGSKA (reference sequence). The entry originates in a study of breast tumors, draining lymph nodes, adjacent tissues. Samples came from axillary lymph nodes draining the breast cancer. TCRdb independently ran MiXCR on the multiplex PCR reads; one entry per CDR3 protein. This table has around 250,000 distinct CDR3 sequences, less than 35% appearing once. The sequencing sample was made of axillary lymph node tissue. The TCR comes from a female donor with breast cancer. Some clones in this sample may be carry-over from other donors' samples. The J gene is TRBJ2-2, the V gene TRBV20-1; 12 positions agree with TRBD2. The chain's CDR3 is CSARDRLAGVSGELFF. In DNA, the CDR3 is TGCAGTGCTAGAGATAGACTAGCGGGAGTTTCCGGGGAGCTGTTTTTT.